Following are 8 T cell receptor beta chains from one sample sequenced in a study of blood T cell repertoires in COVID-19. Assay: immunoSEQ multiplex PCR; the TCRdb copy retains only in-frame clones and omits some. Of some 240,000 clones detected, about nine tenths appear once; the ten largest clones hold roughly 6%. Material for sequencing was peripheral blood. These receptors came from a man aged 55 to 70 who had recovered from COVID-19.

This chain links TRBV19 with TRBJ2-3, with 7 bases lining up with TRBD2. V lost 1 base and J lost 2; bases outside the gene matches: 6. The CDR3 has 16 amino acids. The germline V gene encodes CDR1 LNHDA and CDR2 SQIVND (reference sequence). DNA of the CDR3: TGTGCCAGTAGTATAGGCCTAGCGGAAGTCACAGATACGCAGTATTTT. Its translation is CASSIGLAEVTDTQYF. The full variable domain, its missing parts supplied by reference TRBV19 and TRBJ2-3, is DGGITQSPKYLFRKEGQNVTLSCEQNLNHDAMYWYRQDPGQGLRLIYYSQIVNDFQKGDIAEGYSVSREKKESFPLTVTSAQKNPTAFYLCASSIGLAEVTDTQYFGPGTRLTVL.

The sample holds a few counts of this clone. The V gene is TRBV4-1, the J gene TRBJ2-7; unclear D gene. Germline V gives CDR1 MGHRA, CDR2 YSYEKL. Trimming cost V 1 base and J 4 bases, with 17 bases left between them. The CDR3 has 16 residues. CDR3 DNA sequence: TGCGCCAGCAGCCAAGTCCCGGGTCTTTCTTTTTACGAGCAGTACTTC. As protein: CASSQVPGLSFYEQYF.

This chain joins TRBV5-1 and TRBJ2-1; D possibly corresponds to TRBD2 (6 bases). Trimming took off 4 bases at V and 8 bases at J, with 25 bases between the two ends. This CDR3 region has 17 residues. Germline assignment: CDR1 SGHRS and CDR2 YFSETQ. In DNA form, the CDR3 reads TGCGCCAGCAGCACCGGGGTGGGGGGTCCCCCCGAGGATGAGCAGTTCTTC. Amino acid sequence: CASSTGVGGPPEDEQFF.

The rearrangement joins TRBV4-2 to TRBJ2-5, with 11 positions matching TRBD2. Germline loops: CDR1 LGHNA, CDR2 YNFKEQ. The CDR3 is 16 amino acids. After removal of 3 bases from V and 2 bases from J, the junction contained 5 bases not matched to a gene. The chain's CDR3 is CASSQAGTSGQETQYF. CDR3 in DNA: TGTGCCAGCAGCCAGGCCGGGACTAGCGGTCAAGAGACCCAGTACTTC.

The chain links TRBV19 to TRBJ2-2; a weak D match, TRBD2 (6 bases). The CDR3 consists of 13 residues. Germline assignment: CDR1 LNHDA and CDR2 SQIVND (reference sequence). With 7 bases removed from V and 3 bases from J, the gap between germline ends came to 9 bases. CDR3 in DNA: TGTGCCAGTAAACGGGAGTACACCGGGGAGCTGTTTTTT. Its translation is CASKREYTGELFF.

The J gene is TRBJ2-5, the V gene TRBV6-1; D is undetermined. Trimming stripped 3 bases from V and 2 bases from J, with 10 bases between. Germline V lookup: CDR1 MNHNS, CDR2 SASEGT. CDR3 length equals 14 residues. The CDR3, as DNA: TGTGCCAGCAGTGAGGCCCGAAAACAAGAGACCCAGTACTTC. Translating it yields CASSEARKQETQYF.

This clone was detected a few times. The chain recombines TRBV5-1 with TRBJ2-7; TRBD1 agrees at 8 bases. V shed 0 bases and J 3 bases; nucleotides not matched to a gene: 5. The CDR3 loop spans 15 amino acids. Germline V gives CDR1 SGHRS, CDR2 YFSETQ. CDR3 nucleotide sequence: TGCGCCAGCAGCTTGGGGACAGGGAGGTTCTACGAGCAGTACTTC. It codes for CASSLGTGRFYEQYF. Combining the CDR3 with reference TRBV5-1 and TRBJ2-7 gives the whole variable domain KAGVTQTPRYLIKTRGQQVTLSCSPISGHRSVSWYQQTPGQGLQFLFEYFSETQRNKGNFPGRFSGRQFSNSRSEMNVSTLELGDSALYLCASSLGTGRFYEQYFGPGTRLTVT.

The J gene is TRBJ2-1, the V gene TRBV28, with 9 bases identical to TRBD2. V shed 4 bases, J shed 7 bases, and the junction held 11 bases outside the gene matches. This CDR3 is 16 amino acids long. Germline V gene lookup returns CDR1 MDHEN and CDR2 SYDVKM. The CDR3 region is CASSSPTSGKGNEQFF. The CDR3 region has the DNA TGTGCCAGCAGTTCGCCGACTAGCGGAAAAGGGAATGAGCAGTTCTTC.